The 28 T cell receptor beta chains given below trace back to one sample, sequenced in a study of human T cells and chemical hapten exposure. As to time point: patch test 1, 2 weeks after DPC sensitization. Treatment in this sample: therapeutic diphenylcyclopropenone sensitization with weekly scalp DPC. MiXCR, run by TCRdb on the RACE reads, gives a single entry per CDR3 protein. The sample records approximately 77,000 distinct CDR3 sequences, 7.5% to 9.5% being singletons. This specimen consisted of whole blood, obtained in connection with sensitization to the hapten diphenylcyclopropenone (DPC). The source is a woman aged 30 to 39 with alopecia areata. Some clones in this sample may be carry-over from other donors' samples.

In its sample, this clonotype was seen many times. CDR3 DNA sequence: TGCAGTGCTATGGTCGGGTCGGGTAATTCACCCCTCCACTTT. It yields the protein CSAMVGSGNSPLHF. The gene calls are TRBV20-1 and TRBJ1-6; D remains unclear. Trimming took off 4 bases at V and 6 bases at J, with 13 bases between the two ends. The germline CDR1 and CDR2 sequences are DFQATT and SNEGSKA (reference sequence). The CDR3 totals 14 residues.

This rearrangement joins TRBV7-9 to TRBJ1-1; no clear D. With 1 base removed from V and 0 bases from J, the gap between germline ends came to 12 bases. This CDR3 is built from 16 residues. Germline-derived CDR1 and CDR2 are SEHNR and FQNEAQ (reference sequence). CDR3 DNA: TGTGCCAGCAGCTTAGGACTCAGGATTTTGAACACTGAAGCTTTCTTT. It translates to CASSLGLRILNTEAFF.

The genes are TRBV5-1 and TRBJ2-3; 9 bases align to TRBD2. The J segment lost 7 bases and the V segment lost 0 bases, leaving 12 bases of the junction unmatched. This CDR3 is built from 17 residues. Germline CDR1 reads SGHRS; CDR2 reads YFSETQ. CDR3 in DNA: TGCGCCAGCAGCTTGGTGGGGAGAGCGGGGGGCTGGTATACGCAGTATTTT. Translation gives CASSLVGRAGGWYTQYF.

This clonotype was seen ten or more times. The rearrangement uses TRBV29-1 and TRBJ1-5, with D unresolved. CDR1 is SQVTM, CDR2 ANQGSEA, per germline. This CDR3 has 14 amino acids. The V end was cut by 6 bases, the J end by 0 bases, with 12 bases between. The CDR3, as DNA: TGCAGCGTGAGTGGGCAGTATAGCAATCAGCCCCAGCATTTT. Translating gives CSVSGQYSNQPQHF.

In this sample, this clonotype turned up many times. V gene TRBV6-5 combines with J gene TRBJ1-2; weak D call: TRBD1 (5 bases). Germline loops: CDR1 MNHEY, CDR2 SVGAGI. CDR3 size: 14 residues. Trimming left V 3 bases short and J 2 bases short, with 10 bases between. CDR3 coding DNA: TGTGCCAGCAGTTATTCGGCAGGGAACTATGGCTACACCTTC. It yields the protein CASSYSAGNYGYTF.

This clonotype was seen a handful of times. A read error may explain this, as a much larger clone is one base away. This chain uses TRBV30 with TRBJ1-5, with D possibly matching TRBD1 (6 bases). This CDR3 region has 13 residues. CDR1 GTSNPN and CDR2 SVGIG come from the germline V gene (reference sequence). The CDR3 protein is CAWREQGSQPQNF. The CDR3 nucleotides are TGTGCCTGGAGAGAACAGGGAAGTCAGCCCCAGAATTTT.

This clonotype appeared many times. This chain joins TRBV20-1 and TRBJ2-3; either TRBD1 or TRBD2 may fit D (7 bases each). The ends were cut back, 6 bases at V and 1 base at J, with 14 bases in the middle. The CDR3 covers 14 residues. Germline CDR1 DFQATT, CDR2 SNEGSKA (reference sequence). CDR3 nucleotide sequence: TGCAGTGCCCCCAGGGGGGGCGGCACAGATACGCAGTATTTT. Its translation is CSAPRGGGTDTQYF.

This clonotype was observed many times. The rearrangement joins TRBV12-3 or TRBV12-4 to TRBJ2-7; either TRBD1 or TRBD2 may supply D (5 bases each). V lost 5 bases, J lost 8 bases, and 25 bases lay in between. The CDR3 runs 16 residues. For the CDR3, the DNA is TGTGCCAGCAGTCCCGAAGGACACGGGCCGGGGCTACAGCAGTACTTC. The encoded protein is CASSPEGHGPGLQQYF.

This clonotype was detected ten times or more. V usage is TRBV18 and J usage is TRBJ2-3; D gene ambiguous. V was shortened by 1 base and J by 5 bases, with 4 bases between the two germline ends. Germline V gives CDR1 KGHSH, CDR2 LQKENI. The CDR3 totals 12 residues. This chain's CDR3 is CASSPQRDTQYF. The CDR3 bases are TGTGCCAGCTCACCACAAAGAGATACGCAGTATTTT.

To note about this clonotype: This may come from a read error, since a much larger clone is one base off. The chain has TRBV20-1 and TRBJ2-7; 8 bases fit TRBD2. Germline loops: CDR1 DFQATT, CDR2 SNEGSKA (reference sequence). The CDR3 runs to 13 residues. V shed 6 bases and J 9 bases; nucleotides not matched to a gene: 13. CDR3 DNA sequence: TGCAGTGCAGTGGCTCGGGAGGGACAAGGGCAGTACTTC. Its translation: CSAVAREGQGQYF.

This clonotype was counted ten times or more. The genes are TRBV6-5 and TRBJ2-7; 11 bases are a match to TRBD2. The CDR3 is made up of 16 amino acids. V was pared by 2 bases and J by 5 bases, with 8 bases of the junction left unmatched. Germline CDR1 and CDR2: MNHEY and SVGAGI. The CDR3 DNA reads as TGTGCCAGCAGTTACACAGGGGAACTAGCGGGGGACGAGCAGTACTTC. Its translation: CASSYTGELAGDEQYF.

There are a few counts of this clonotype. The rearrangement links TRBV7-9 to TRBJ1-1, with a tentative D call TRBD1 (6 bases). There are 14 residues in the CDR3. The V and J ends lost 5 bases and 5 bases respectively, with 15 bases between them. CDR1 and CDR2 (germline): SEHNR, FQNEAQ (reference sequence). The CDR3 DNA sequence: TGTGCCAGCAGCCCCCAGGGGCAGAAGACTGAAGCTTTCTTT. It translates to CASSPQGQKTEAFF. The variable domain in full, with the rest retrieved from reference TRBV7-9 and TRBJ1-1, is DTGVSQNPRHKITKRGQNVTFRCDPISEHNRLYWYRQTLGQGPEFLTYFQNEAQLEKSRLLSDRFSAERPKGSFSTLEIQRTEQGDSAMYLCASSPQGQKTEAFFGQGTRLTVV.

In its sample, this clonotype was seen many times. The chain carries TRBV12-3 or TRBV12-4 and TRBJ2-1, with D possibly matching TRBD2 (6 bases). Trimming took off 3 bases at V and 15 bases at J, with 12 bases between the two ends. This CDR3 comprises 11 residues. DNA for the CDR3: TGTGCCAGCAGTTTGGACTATTTCCCGTTCTTC. It yields the protein CASSLDYFPFF.

In its sample, this clonotype was seen a few times. Written as DNA, the CDR3 is TGTGCCAGCAGCACCTCTGTGACTTTAGGAGACATTCAGTACTTC. This encodes CASSTSVTLGDIQYF. This chain joins TRBV11-2 and TRBJ2-4, with D uncertain. Germline V lookup: CDR1 SGHAT, CDR2 FQNNGV. V was shortened by 5 bases and J by 8 bases, with 19 bases between the two germline ends. This CDR3 is built from 15 residues.

Ten or more counts support this clonotype. The V call is TRBV18, the J call TRBJ1-5; tentative D call: TRBD1 (6 bases). Germline loops: CDR1 KGHSH, CDR2 LQKENI. CDR3 length: 16 residues. V lost 2 bases, J lost 7 bases, and 18 bases lay in between. CDR3 sequence reads: CASSPGGARFPQPQHF. The DNA for the CDR3 is TGTGCCAGCTCACCAGGGGGGGCGCGGTTCCCCCAGCCCCAGCATTTT.

This clonotype showed up just a few times. V and J are TRBV12-3 or TRBV12-4 and TRBJ2-7; D ambiguous. The CDR3 consists of 14 residues. Trimming took 2 bases from V and 0 from J, leaving 8 bases between them. This CDR3 reads CASSLRLDSYEQYF. CDR3 DNA: TGTGCCAGCAGTTTAAGGCTGGACTCCTACGAGCAGTACTTC.

This clonotype appeared many times. The rearrangement joins TRBV5-6 to TRBJ2-3; 7 nucleotides align to TRBD1. CDR3 length: 16 residues. With V trimmed by 3 bases and J by 2 bases, 9 bases remained unmatched. Germline lookup yields CDR1 SGHDT and CDR2 YYEEEE. The CDR3 coding sequence is TGTGCCAGCAGCTCTAAAACAGGGGTACTCACAGATACGCAGTATTTT. It specifies CASSSKTGVLTDTQYF.

This clonotype occurred a few times. This rearrangement joins TRBV5-1 to TRBJ1-1, with D uncertain. This CDR3 has 13 amino acids. Germline lookup yields CDR1 SGHRS and CDR2 YFSETQ. V shed 4 bases and J shed 7 bases, with 14 bases lying between them. The CDR3 protein is CASSVEQLNEAFF. The CDR3 nucleotides are TGCGCCAGCAGCGTGGAGCAGCTTAATGAAGCTTTCTTT.

This clonotype was found many times. This CDR3 reads CASSLRIGQGNQETQYF. Written as DNA, the CDR3 is TGTGCCAGCAGCTTACGGATCGGACAGGGAAACCAAGAGACCCAGTACTTC. V and J are TRBV7-6 and TRBJ2-5; 8 nucleotides line up with TRBD1. Unmatched junction bases numbered 8, after V lost 2 bases and J lost 0 bases. The CDR3 extends over 17 amino acids. Looked up from germline, CDR1 is SGHVS and CDR2 is FNYEAQ.

The sample holds many counts of this clonotype. This chain uses TRBV3-1 with TRBJ1-1, with TRBD1 identical over 9 bases. V lost 5 bases to trimming and J lost 5 bases; unmatched junction nucleotides: 12. Germline assignment: CDR1 LGHDT and CDR2 YNNKEL (reference sequence). The CDR3 is 16 residues long. CDR3 residues: CASSKLWTGEGTEAFF. As DNA, the CDR3 is TGTGCCAGCAGCAAACTTTGGACAGGGGAAGGAACTGAAGCTTTCTTT. Looking up the rest from reference TRBV3-1 and TRBJ1-1 gives the full variable domain: DTAVSQTPKYLVTQMGNDKSIKCEQNLGHDTMYWYKQDSKKFLKIMFSYNNKELIINETVPNRFSPKSPDKAHLNLHINSLELGDSAVYFCASSKLWTGEGTEAFFGQGTRLTVV.

The V gene is TRBV18, the J gene TRBJ1-6; 11 bases fit TRBD1. The ends lost 2 bases at V and 5 bases at J; junction bases unmatched: 11. CDR3 length equals 19 residues. Germline CDR1 reads KGHSH; CDR2 reads LQKENI. CDR3 DNA sequence: TGTGCCAGCTCACCAGTCGGGACAGGGGGAATTGCGGATAATTCACCCCTCCACTTT. Translation gives CASSPVGTGGIADNSPLHF.

This clonotype showed up many times. The rearrangement uses TRBV5-1 and TRBJ2-4; D may be TRBD2 (5 bases). The germline V gene encodes CDR1 SGHRS and CDR2 YFSETQ. The CDR3 consists of 16 residues. V was pared by 4 bases and J by 1 base, with 15 bases between. CDR3 protein: CASSLATGVAKNIQYF. The DNA of the CDR3 is TGCGCCAGCAGCCTTGCAACCGGGGTTGCCAAAAACATTCAGTACTTC.

The chain combines TRBV7-2 with TRBJ2-3; tentative D call: TRBD1 (6 bases). Trimming left V 3 bases short and J 0 bases short, with 10 bases between. The CDR3 is made up of 15 amino acids. Germline V gene sequence: CDR1 SGHTA, CDR2 FQGNSA. The CDR3 is CASSLQGPSTDTQYF. The DNA of the CDR3 is TGTGCCAGCAGCTTGCAGGGGCCAAGCACAGATACGCAGTATTTT.

This clonotype has a count of ten or more. This chain joins TRBV29-1 and TRBJ1-4; D remains unclear. In germline, CDR1 is SQVTM, CDR2 ANQGSEA. The CDR3 extends over 15 amino acids. The V and J ends lost 0 bases and 0 bases respectively, with 8 bases between them. The CDR3 region is CSVEDLPATNEKLFF. The CDR3 DNA is TGCAGCGTTGAAGATCTTCCCGCAACTAATGAAAAACTGTTTTTT.

This clonotype was counted between two and nine times. This rearrangement joins TRBV3-1 to TRBJ2-7; D is possibly TRBD2 (6 bases). This CDR3 comprises 13 residues. Germline lookup yields CDR1 LGHDT and CDR2 YNNKEL (reference sequence). Trimming pared 0 bases from V and 6 bases from J, leaving 9 bases between. CDR3 DNA: TGTGCCAGCAGCCAAGAAGGAGGGAGCGAGCAGTACTTC. Its translation: CASSQEGGSEQYF.

At least ten counts were recorded for this clonotype. The chain recombines TRBV20-1 with TRBJ2-3, with 11 positions matching TRBD2. From germline, CDR1 is DFQATT and CDR2 SNEGSKA (reference sequence). The V gene end was trimmed by 1 base and the J gene end by 2 bases; junction bases not matched to a gene: 5. CDR3 size: 16 residues. CDR3 protein: CSARVLAGDYTDTQYF. The CDR3 DNA follows: TGCAGTGCTAGAGTACTAGCGGGGGACTACACAGATACGCAGTATTTT.

This clonotype was recorded a few times. The V call is TRBV10-3, the J call TRBJ2-3; 12 bases are shared with TRBD1. The CDR3 has 16 amino acids. With 2 bases clipped from V and 4 bases from J, the junction kept 4 bases outside the gene matches. Germline CDR1 and CDR2: ENHRY and SYGVKD. The CDR3 bases are TGTGCCATCAGTGAGGGGACAGGGGGCAGCGCAGATACGCAGTATTTT. Protein sequence: CAISEGTGGSADTQYF.

In this sample, this clonotype turned up many times. The V gene is TRBV29-1, the J gene TRBJ2-3, with TRBD2 identical over 10 bases. Looked up from germline, CDR1 is SQVTM and CDR2 is ANQGSEA. J gave up 2 bases and V 6 bases, and 11 bases lay outside the gene matches. CDR3 size: 16 residues. The CDR3 coding sequence is TGCAGCGTGGATGGGGGGAGCGGGGGGGCCACAGATACGCAGTATTTT. It translates to CSVDGGSGGATDTQYF.